The table lists the clone carrying this TCR beta chain with many counts. The data were taken from a study of T cells in Graves' hyperthyroidism and ophthalmopathy. V shed 4 bases and J shed 3 bases, with 9 bases lying between them. CDR3 length: 13 amino acids. RNA transcripts provided the source from which TCR beta CDR3 regions were amplified. First-round RT-PCR with HTBI primers amplified the TCR CDR3 region. TCRdb re-analysed the multiplex PCR reads in MiXCR, keeping a single row per CDR3 protein. The sample lists 300,000 to 450,000 distinct CDR3 sequences, approximately 13% occurring once. The V call is TRBV12-3 or TRBV12-4, the J call TRBJ1-2, with D possibly matching TRBD1 (6 bases). The sample was blood. The TCR was taken from a man younger than 45 with Graves' hyperthyroidism that later progressed to Graves' ophthalmopathy. CDR3 in DNA: TGTGCCAGCAGTTCCAGGACAGACTATGGCTACACCTTC. It encodes CASSSRTDYGYTF.